A selection of T cell receptor beta chains follows, all from one sample in a study of lymphopenia after photon versus proton radiotherapy. Here immunoSEQ multiplex PCR was the method, and the copy in TCRdb shows in-frame clones only, minus some. Counted here are roughly 45,000 clones, over 75% occurring once; the ten biggest clones make up roughly 2.3%. The material sequenced was peripheral blood, taken from a patient treated with photon-based radiotherapy. Every receptor here comes from a man aged 35 to 55 with gastric cancer. Both conserved end residues are part of each CDR3. The order of the fields is V gene, D gene, clone size, J gene, CDR3 DNA, CDR3 protein. D genes are given only for firm matches. Expanded clones are given a class, and other clones once, few, many or no size at all.

V: TRBV4-3
D: -
size: -
J: TRBJ1-2
DNA: TGCGCCAGCAGCCAAGAGGCGACAGGTTTTAACTATGGCTACACCTTC
CDR3: CASSQEATGFNYGYTF

V: TRBV7-2
D: -
size: -
J: TRBJ2-7
DNA: TGTGCCAGCACCTTAGGGGGGATCACCTACGAGCAGTACTTC
CDR3: CASTLGGITYEQYF

V: TRBV5-1
D: -
size: -
J: TRBJ2-2
DNA: TGCGCCAGCAGCTTCGGGGAGGCCGCGAACACCGGGGAGCTGTTTTTT
CDR3: CASSFGEAANTGELFF

V: TRBV21-1
D: -
size: -
J: TRBJ1-2
DNA: TGTGCCAGCAGCAAACGCAGTCGGGGCTACACCTTC
CDR3: CASSKRSRGYTF

V: TRBV6-1
D: -
size: -
J: TRBJ2-7
DNA: TGTGCCAGCAGTGAAGTGGGGGGGCCCTACGAGCAGTACTTC
CDR3: CASSEVGGPYEQYF

V: TRBV7-2
D: -
size: -
J: TRBJ2-1
DNA: TGTGCCAGCAGATTCGCCCCTTTTGAGAAGCAGTTCTTC
CDR3: CASRFAPFEKQFF

V: TRBV11-1
D: TRBD1
size: -
J: TRBJ1-1
DNA: TGTGCCAGCACCCTTAGAGGTGGACAGGGGGTCTTGGGAGCTTTCTTT
CDR3: CASTLRGGQGVLGAFF

V: TRBV10-3
D: TRBD1
size: -
J: TRBJ2-1
DNA: TGTGCCATCAGTGATGGGGGACCAGGGGGCAATGAGCAGTTCTTC
CDR3: CAISDGGPGGNEQFF

V: TRBV5-6
D: TRBD2
size: -
J: TRBJ2-1
DNA: TGTGCCAGCAGCTTGGAAAAGGGACTAGTTTACAATGAGCAGTTCTTC
CDR3: CASSLEKGLVYNEQFF

V: TRBV4-1
D: TRBD1
size: -
J: TRBJ1-1
DNA: TGCGCCAGCAGCCGTCGCGAGGACAGGGCTTATTCTGAAGCTTTCTTT
CDR3: CASSRREDRAYSEAFF

V: TRBV7-2
D: -
size: -
J: TRBJ2-5
DNA: TGTGCCAGCAGCTTAGCGGGGGGTAAAAAGACCCAGTACTTC
CDR3: CASSLAGGKKTQYF

V: TRBV7-9
D: -
size: -
J: TRBJ2-1
DNA: TGTGCCAGCAGCCTAACTAGAGAGCCGTTCTTC
CDR3: CASSLTREPFF

V: TRBV30
D: -
size: -
J: TRBJ2-3
DNA: TGTGCCTGGAATTTGGGGTCGAGGGTGGGAACAGATACGCAGTATTTT
CDR3: CAWNLGSRVGTDTQYF

V: TRBV27
D: -
size: -
J: TRBJ1-2
DNA: TGTGCCAGCAGCCCCAACTTCGAGCGGTATCTCTATGGCTACACCTTC
CDR3: CASSPNFERYLYGYTF

V: TRBV19
D: -
size: -
J: TRBJ1-1
DNA: TGTGCCAGTATGGGCTTGGGTTTTGAAGCTTTCTTT
CDR3: CASMGLGFEAFF

V: TRBV27
D: TRBD2
size: -
J: TRBJ2-5
DNA: TGTGCCAGCAGTTCGGGACTAGCGGGGGGTAACCAGTACTTC
CDR3: CASSSGLAGGNQYF

V: TRBV10-3
D: -
size: -
J: TRBJ1-4
DNA: TGTGCCATCAGTGGACAGCTGAATGAAAAACTGTTTTTT
CDR3: CAISGQLNEKLFF

V: TRBV11-2
D: -
size: -
J: TRBJ2-7
DNA: TGTGCCAGCAGCCCAATCTACGAGCAGTACTTC
CDR3: CASSPIYEQYF

V: TRBV4-2
D: -
size: -
J: TRBJ1-2
DNA: TGTGCCAGCAGCTTGGCCTACAGGGCCAGAGGCTACACCTTC
CDR3: CASSLAYRARGYTF

V: TRBV19
D: -
size: -
J: TRBJ2-1
DNA: TGTGCCAGTAGTATTGGCGACCGTATTGAGCAGTTCTTC
CDR3: CASSIGDRIEQFF

V: TRBV7-3
D: -
size: -
J: TRBJ2-7
DNA: TGTGCCAGCAGCTTAGTGGCCGCCTACGAGCAGTACTTC
CDR3: CASSLVAAYEQYF

V: TRBV30
D: TRBD1
size: -
J: TRBJ2-2
DNA: TGTGCCTGGAGCCCGGGGACAGGGGCTGGTACCGGGGAGCTGTTTTTT
CDR3: CAWSPGTGAGTGELFF

V: TRBV6-1
D: -
size: -
J: TRBJ2-7
DNA: TGTGCCAGCAGTAGACGTTACGAGCAGTACTTC
CDR3: CASSRRYEQYF

V: TRBV12-5
D: -
size: -
J: TRBJ1-2
DNA: TGTGCTAGTGATAGTGGGCAGAACTATGGCTACACCTTC
CDR3: CASDSGQNYGYTF

V: TRBV11-2
D: TRBD1
size: -
J: TRBJ1-1
DNA: TGTGCCAGCAGGCGACAGGGCTGGAACACTGAAGCTTTCTTT
CDR3: CASRRQGWNTEAFF

V: TRBV19
D: -
size: -
J: TRBJ2-7
DNA: TGTGCCAGTAGTCTCGGGGCCACCTACGAGCAGTACTTC
CDR3: CASSLGATYEQYF

V: TRBV19
D: -
size: -
J: TRBJ1-5
DNA: TGTGCCAGTAGTATGATGGGGACTCGGAGCAATCAGCCCCAGCATTTT
CDR3: CASSMMGTRSNQPQHF

V: TRBV21-1
D: -
size: -
J: TRBJ2-7
DNA: TGTGCCAGCAGCGACTTCAACAGGGGCGCCTACGAGCAGTACTTC
CDR3: CASSDFNRGAYEQYF

V: TRBV18
D: TRBD1
size: few
J: TRBJ2-1
DNA: TGTGCCAGCTCACCCGAGACAGGGGCCTTATTCAATGAGCAGTTCTTC
CDR3: CASSPETGALFNEQFF

V: TRBV4-2
D: -
size: -
J: TRBJ2-3
DNA: TGTGCCAGCAGCCAAGATCCCCAGGGGACAGATACGCAGTATTTT
CDR3: CASSQDPQGTDTQYF

V: TRBV30
D: -
size: -
J: TRBJ1-1
DNA: TGTGCCTGGAGTGTACAGGAGAACACTGAAGCTTTCTTT
CDR3: CAWSVQENTEAFF

V: TRBV29-1
D: -
size: -
J: TRBJ2-5
DNA: TGCAGCGTTGAAGATTGGGGGGGCTCAGGGACCCAGTACTTC
CDR3: CSVEDWGGSGTQYF

V: TRBV10-3
D: TRBD1
size: -
J: TRBJ2-7
DNA: TGTGCCATCAGCAGGACAGGATCCTACGAGCAGTACTTC
CDR3: CAISRTGSYEQYF

V: TRBV11-3
D: TRBD1
size: -
J: TRBJ2-7
DNA: TGTGCCAGCAGCCTCCCGGACAGGGGTTACTACGAGCAGTACTTC
CDR3: CASSLPDRGYYEQYF

V: TRBV7-2
D: -
size: -
J: TRBJ1-2
DNA: TGTGCCAGCAGGACAGAGAACTATGGCTACACCTTC
CDR3: CASRTENYGYTF

V: TRBV19
D: -
size: -
J: TRBJ1-3
DNA: TGTGCCAGCGTACAGGTACACTCTGGAAACACCATATATTTT
CDR3: CASVQVHSGNTIYF

V: TRBV19
D: -
size: -
J: TRBJ1-5
DNA: TGTGCCAGTAGTGGGCGGGCCAGAATCAATCAGCCCCAGCATTTT
CDR3: CASSGRARINQPQHF

V: TRBV4-2
D: -
size: -
J: TRBJ1-1
DNA: TGTGCCAGCAGCCAAGATCAAGGAGGCTCGGTGAACACTGAAGCTTTCTTT
CDR3: CASSQDQGGSVNTEAFF

V: TRBV4-1
D: -
size: -
J: TRBJ1-1
DNA: TGCGCCAGCAGCCAAGTTTCCGGGGTTATGAACACTGAAGCTTTCTTT
CDR3: CASSQVSGVMNTEAFF

V: TRBV30
D: TRBD1
size: -
J: TRBJ2-7
DNA: TGTGCCTGGATCCCGGGTACAGGGGTCTCCTACGAGCAGTACTTC
CDR3: CAWIPGTGVSYEQYF

V: TRBV25-1
D: -
size: -
J: TRBJ1-1
DNA: TGTGCCAGCACTATCACAGGGAGTGAAGCTTTCTTT
CDR3: CASTITGSEAFF

V: TRBV7-9
D: -
size: -
J: TRBJ2-3
DNA: TGTGCCAGCAGCTTAGTAGGGGATACGCAGTATTTT
CDR3: CASSLVGDTQYF

V: TRBV7-9
D: TRBD1
size: -
J: TRBJ2-4
DNA: TGTGCCAGCAGCAAAGGGACAGTTTCGACCGAAAACCGACAAAACATTCAGTACTTC
CDR3: CASSKGTVSTENRQNIQYF

V: TRBV7-2
D: -
size: -
J: TRBJ2-5
DNA: TGTGCCAGCAGCTTCGGCCAGGGGAGAGAGACCCAGTACTTC
CDR3: CASSFGQGRETQYF

V: TRBV7-8
D: -
size: -
J: TRBJ2-5
DNA: TGTGCCAGCAGCTATACAGGGCTGCAAGAGACCCAGTACTTC
CDR3: CASSYTGLQETQYF

V: TRBV2
D: -
size: -
J: TRBJ2-7
DNA: TGTGCCAGCAGTGAAGGGGCAGGGTCCATCTACGAGCAGTACTTC
CDR3: CASSEGAGSIYEQYF

V: TRBV2
D: TRBD1
size: -
J: TRBJ1-4
DNA: TGTGCCAGCAGAAAAAGCCAGGGGGTTACTAATGAAAAACTGTTTTTT
CDR3: CASRKSQGVTNEKLFF

V: TRBV19
D: -
size: -
J: TRBJ1-5
DNA: TGTGCCAGTAGTATAAGGGCGGGGGATCAGCCCCAGCATTTT
CDR3: CASSIRAGDQPQHF